This T cell receptor beta chain comes out of a study of cytomegalovirus exposure and HLA in healthy donors. Study observations and caveats: Sequencing likely produced, as an artifact, a cluster of highly shared sequence variants. Altogether, more than 150 TCR beta chains were recorded as cytomegalovirus-associated. Most TCR beta V segments were productive about 90% or about 30% of the time in an earlier analysis.

PCR was performed using 60 Vbeta and 13 Jbeta primers. Clones were sequenced by immunoSEQ multiplex PCR, and TCRdb holds only the in-frame ones, with some missing. The sample lists some 150,000 clones; under 10% were seen once. This clone was seen a few times. Its specificity is unknown. The sample taken for sequencing was PBMCs. This TCR came from a woman aged 40-49 years in good health and CMV-seropositive.

CDR3 bases: TGTGCCAGCAGTTTTTTTAGCGGGGGTCAGCAGTTCTTC. It codes for CASSFFSGGQQFF. The chain carries TRBV6-5 and TRBJ2-1, with TRBD2 matching over 9 bases. The trim removed 4 bases at V and 11 bases at J, leaving 6 bases unmatched. The CDR3 covers 13 residues. Germline V lookup: CDR1 MNHEY, CDR2 SVGAGI.